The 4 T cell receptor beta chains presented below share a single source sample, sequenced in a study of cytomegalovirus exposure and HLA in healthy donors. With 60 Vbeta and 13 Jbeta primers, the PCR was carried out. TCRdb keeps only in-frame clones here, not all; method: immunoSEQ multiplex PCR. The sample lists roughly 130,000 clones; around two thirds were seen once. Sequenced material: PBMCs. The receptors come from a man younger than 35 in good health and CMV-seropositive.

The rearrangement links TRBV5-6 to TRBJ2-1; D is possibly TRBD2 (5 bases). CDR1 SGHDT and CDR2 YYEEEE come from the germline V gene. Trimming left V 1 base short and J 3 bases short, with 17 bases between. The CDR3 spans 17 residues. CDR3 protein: CASSLKSGIGLYNEQFF. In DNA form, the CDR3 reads TGTGCCAGCAGCTTGAAATCGGGGATCGGGCTCTACAATGAGCAGTTCTTC.

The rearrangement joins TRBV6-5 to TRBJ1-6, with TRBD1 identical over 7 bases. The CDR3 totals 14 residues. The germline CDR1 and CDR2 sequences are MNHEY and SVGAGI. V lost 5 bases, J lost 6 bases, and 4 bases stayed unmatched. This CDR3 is CASSRTGFNSPLHF. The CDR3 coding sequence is TGTGCCAGCAGTCGGACAGGTTTTAATTCACCCCTCCACTTT.

The CDR3 DNA sequence: TGTGCCAGCAGCTTATTCTCTGATGGGCCTCGAACAAGGCCCCAGCATTTT. Residues: CASSLFSDGPRTRPQHF. V usage is TRBV7-8 and J usage is TRBJ1-5; D ambiguous. CDR1 is SGHVS and CDR2 is FQNEAQ in the germline V gene. The CDR3 is made up of 17 amino acids. V lost 2 bases to trimming and J lost 9 bases, with 23 bases between them.

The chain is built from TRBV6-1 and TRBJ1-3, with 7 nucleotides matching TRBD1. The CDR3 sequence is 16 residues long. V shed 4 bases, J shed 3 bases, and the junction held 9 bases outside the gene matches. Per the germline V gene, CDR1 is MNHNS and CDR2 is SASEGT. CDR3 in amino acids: CASSAGQVEDGNTIYF. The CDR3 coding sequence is TGTGCCAGCAGTGCCGGACAGGTGGAGGATGGAAACACCATATATTTT.